This T cell receptor (beta chain) was sequenced for a study of CD8+ T cells in alopecia areata. As for the study in general: Patients in the treated group were given tofacitinib by mouth, 5 to 10 mg twice a day. Overall study results and limits: In patients, TCRs were shared less clearly than in mice, and HLA may possibly be involved. Elevated clonality characterized lesional scalp relative to normal scalp, particularly in alopecia totalis/universalis.

RNA extraction and reverse transcription yielded cDNA as sequencing template. Clones were sequenced by immunoSEQ multiplex PCR, and TCRdb holds only the in-frame ones, with some missing. This table has around 150,000 clones, 75% to 85% appearing once. Treatment given: oral pan-JAK inhibitor, 5-10 mg twice daily. Alopecia areata patients had lesional scalp punch biopsies and peripheral blood taken from them. Comments on this clone: The antigen remains unidentified.

The sequenced sample was CD8+ T cells sorted from blood, obtained at week 4, from a patient treated with tofacitinib. This receptor was obtained from a human donor with alopecia areata.

The CDR3 DNA reads TGTGCCAGCAGTGAGCCGGACTTTTCTAGCACAGATACGCAGTATTTT. It encodes CASSEPDFSSTDTQYF. J is TRBJ2-3 and V is TRBV2, with a weak D call TRBD2 (5 bases). CDR3 length equals 16 residues. Between the trimmed V and J ends, which lost 3 bases and 0 bases, there was a span of 13 bases. Germline V lookup: CDR1 SNHLY, CDR2 FYNNEI.